Given below is one TCR beta chain in context. Antigen: not known. The record originates from a study of cytomegalovirus exposure and HLA in healthy donors. Study outcomes and limitations: Most sequenced TCRs were rare (though some public TCRs occurred in many donors).

Germline V gene lookup returns CDR1 SEHNR and CDR2 FQNEAQ (reference sequence). Trimming took 5 bases from V and 0 from J; bases not matched to a gene: 3. The CDR3 runs to 15 residues. The PCR contained 60 Vbeta and 13 Jbeta primers. TCRdb's copy holds only in-frame clones and misses some; the assay was immunoSEQ multiplex PCR. The profile shows fewer than 200,000 clones, approximately 70% of them singletons. This receptor was obtained from a woman between 25 and 40 years old in good health and CMV-seronegative. The sample taken for sequencing was PBMCs. The chain links TRBV7-9 to TRBJ1-3; 8 nucleotides match TRBD1. The CDR3 is CASSIGTGSGNTIYF. The CDR3 coding sequence is TGTGCCAGCAGCATAGGGACAGGCTCTGGAAACACCATATATTTT. Filled out from reference TRBV7-9 and TRBJ1-3, the complete variable domain reads DTGVSQNPRHKITKRGQNVTFRCDPISEHNRLYWYRQTLGQGPEFLTYFQNEAQLEKSRLLSDRFSAERPKGSFSTLEIQRTEQGDSAMYLCASSIGTGSGNTIYFGEGSWLTVV.